Included here is one T cell receptor beta chain sequence, with context. The sample comes from a study of blood T cell repertoires in COVID-19. The assay was immunoSEQ multiplex PCR, and TCRdb's table has in-frame clones only and misses some. The table has about 81,000 clones, under 90% seen once. The germline V and J ends were trimmed by 6 bases and 2 bases, with 14 bases remaining between them. The CDR3 sequence is 15 residues long. CDR1 is ENHRY, CDR2 SYGVKD, per germline. The material sequenced was peripheral blood. V and J are TRBV10-3 and TRBJ1-3; the D gene is possibly TRBD1 (6 bases). This TCR was sampled from a woman in her sixties or seventies with acute or convalescent COVID-19. The CDR3 sequence is CAISPLDRTGNTIYF. CDR3 DNA sequence: TGTGCCATCAGCCCCTTAGACAGGACTGGAAACACCATATATTTT.